A single sample is the source of the 23 T cell receptor beta chains below, sequenced in a study of blood T cell repertoires in COVID-19. Sequencing was performed with immunoSEQ multiplex PCR; in TCRdb, only in-frame clones are kept and a portion is missing. The sample comprises 100,000 or so clones, around 88% of which are singletons, and around 5.4% rests with the top ten. Sample: peripheral blood. These receptors were obtained from a human donor in a cohort sampled during active COVID-19.

V is TRBV12-3 or TRBV12-4 and J is TRBJ1-1; D call uncertain. V was pared by 3 bases and J by 4 bases, with 9 bases between. The CDR3 has 13 amino acids. The CDR3 protein is CASSLGPGTEAFF. CDR3 DNA sequence: TGTGCCAGCAGTTTGGGTCCGGGCACTGAAGCTTTCTTT.

This clone was counted at least ten times. The rearrangement joins TRBV27 to TRBJ2-1; D may be TRBD2 (5 bases). The CDR3 has 19 residues. The germline V and J ends were trimmed by 6 bases and 0 bases, with 24 bases remaining between them. Germline values: CDR1 MNHEY, CDR2 SMNVEV (reference sequence). The CDR3 region is CASSYIFGRDLSSYNEQFF. The CDR3 coding sequence is TGTGCCAGCAGCTACATTTTCGGTCGGGATTTGAGCTCCTACAATGAGCAGTTCTTC.

This chain connects TRBV5-1 to TRBJ1-1; D not certain. This CDR3 spans 15 amino acids. Trimming removed 0 bases from V and 4 bases from J, with 13 bases in between. Germline V gene lookup returns CDR1 SGHRS and CDR2 YFSETQ. CDR3 in DNA: TGCGCCAGCAGCTTGGCCCCCTCTCCGGGCACTGAAGCTTTCTTT. It encodes CASSLAPSPGTEAFF.

The chain recombines TRBV5-1 with TRBJ2-7, with TRBD2 identical over 10 bases. The CDR3 covers 14 residues. Germline V CDR1 and CDR2: SGHRS, YFSETQ. Trimming removed 3 bases from V and 6 bases from J; junction bases left unmatched: 6. CDR3 loop: CASSSSGRAGEQYF. The CDR3 DNA follows: TGCGCCAGCAGCTCCAGCGGGAGGGCCGGCGAGCAGTACTTC.

V is TRBV30 and J is TRBJ1-1; maybe TRBD1 (5 bases). This CDR3 contains 11 residues. CDR1 is GTSNPN and CDR2 is SVGIG in the germline V gene (reference sequence). V was cut by 1 base and J by 7 bases, with 7 bases left in between. The CDR3 region is CAWSDDSEAFF. CDR3 coding DNA: TGTGCCTGGAGTGACGACAGTGAAGCTTTCTTT.

This clone was seen a few times. The J gene is TRBJ1-2, the V gene TRBV6-6; 8 bases agree with TRBD1. The V and J ends lost 7 bases and 8 bases, in that order; junction bases with no gene match: 9. Germline values: CDR1 MNHNY, CDR2 SVGAGI (reference sequence). The CDR3 length is 13 residues. Here the CDR3 reads CASTQDRANGYTF. CDR3 coding DNA: TGTGCCAGCACTCAGGACAGGGCTAACGGCTACACCTTC.

J is TRBJ2-6 and V is TRBV5-1; TRBD1 aligns across 7 bases. Germline V gene data show CDR1 as SGHRS and CDR2 as YFSETQ. The CDR3 sequence is 16 residues long. Losses at the gene ends were 0 bases for V and 2 bases for J; bases not matched to a gene: 2. In nucleotides, the CDR3 is TGCGCCAGCAGCTTGGCCCAGGGGGCTGGGGCCAACGTCCTGACTTTC. Its protein product is CASSLAQGAGANVLTF. The full variable domain, in which reference TRBV5-1 and TRBJ2-6 provide the parts outside the CDR3, is KAGVTQTPRYLIKTRGQQVTLSCSPISGHRSVSWYQQTPGQGLQFLFEYFSETQRNKGNFPGRFSGRQFSNSRSEMNVSTLELGDSALYLCASSLAQGAGANVLTFGAGSRLTVL.

A word on this clone: Other nucleotide sequences in the sample specify the same CDR3. The chain carries TRBV7-2 and TRBJ2-5, with TRBD1 identical over 9 bases. Looked up from germline, CDR1 is SGHTA and CDR2 is FQGNSA. J lost 5 bases, V lost 3 bases, and 4 bases had no gene match. This CDR3 has 14 residues. Written as DNA, the CDR3 is TGTGCCAGCAGCTTGGACAGGGGTCGCGAGACCCAGTACTTC. As protein: CASSLDRGRETQYF.

The chain employs TRBV28 and TRBJ2-5; 8 positions agree with TRBD1. Trimming cost V 8 bases and J 3 bases; bases outside gene matches: 8. The CDR3 is made up of 14 amino acids. CDR1 is MDHEN and CDR2 is SYDVKM in the germline V gene. The CDR3 DNA follows: TGTGCCAGCGGGCCAGGGGGCAAGGAAGAGACCCAGTACTTC. Translating it yields CASGPGGKEETQYF.

This rearrangement joins TRBV10-3 to TRBJ1-2, with D perhaps matching TRBD1 (5 bases). This CDR3 comprises 16 residues. Trimming cost V 7 bases and J 4 bases, with 22 bases left between them. Germline V gene lookup returns CDR1 ENHRY and CDR2 SYGVKD. This chain's CDR3 is CAITRGAVGGVYGYTF. Written as DNA, the CDR3 is TGTGCCATCACTCGCGGGGCCGTTGGGGGGGTCTATGGCTACACCTTC.

The chain employs TRBV2 and TRBJ2-1; D remains unclear. CDR1 SNHLY and CDR2 FYNNEI come from the germline V gene. V dropped 4 bases and J dropped 9 bases, with 4 bases sitting between them. This CDR3 is built from 10 residues. The CDR3: CASSVSEQFF. The DNA of the CDR3 is TGTGCCAGCAGTGTCAGTGAGCAGTTCTTC.

J is TRBJ1-5 and V is TRBV7-8; 7 bases map to TRBD1. The CDR3 spans 16 residues. The V and J ends lost 5 bases and 2 bases, in that order; junction bases with no gene match: 9. CDR1 is SGHVS and CDR2 is FQNEAQ in the germline V gene. The CDR3 DNA is TGTGCCAGCAGCCCTACAGGGGTCTTCGGCAATCAGCCCCAGCATTTT. Its translation: CASSPTGVFGNQPQHF.

The J gene is TRBJ1-3, the V gene TRBV19; 9 positions match TRBD1. Germline CDR1 reads LNHDA; CDR2 reads SQIVND (reference sequence). This CDR3 contains 15 residues. The V and J ends lost 4 bases and 7 bases, in that order; junction bases with no gene match: 8. CDR3 in amino acids: CASSNWDRERNTIYF. The CDR3 nucleotides read TGTGCCAGTAGTAACTGGGACAGGGAACGCAACACCATATATTTT.

The genes are TRBV11-2 and TRBJ1-1; no clear D. The CDR3 extends over 12 amino acids. Germline CDR1 reads SGHAT; CDR2 reads FQNNGV. The V and J ends lost 5 bases and 6 bases respectively, with 10 bases between them. The CDR3, as DNA: TGTGCCAGCAGCGACAACTGGGCTGAAGCTTTCTTT. Protein sequence: CASSDNWAEAFF.

This rearrangement joins TRBV18 to TRBJ2-3; 12 bases agree with TRBD1. This CDR3 comprises 17 residues. Germline V gene data show CDR1 as KGHSH and CDR2 as LQKENI. The trim removed 1 base at V and 6 bases at J, leaving 8 bases unmatched. The CDR3 coding sequence is TGTGCCAGCTCACCACTCCCGGGACAGGGGGCTGGGGATACGCAGTATTTT. Its translation: CASSPLPGQGAGDTQYF.

The chain joins TRBV28 to TRBJ2-7; TRBD1 aligns across 9 bases. In germline, CDR1 is MDHEN, CDR2 SYDVKM. The V segment lost 3 bases and the J segment 5 bases; nucleotides outside the gene matches: 8. CDR3 size: 15 residues. CDR3 sequence (DNA): TGTGCCAGCAGTTTCCGGGGACAGGGAGGCGACGAGCAGTACTTC. Its protein product is CASSFRGQGGDEQYF.

The chain joins TRBV7-8 to TRBJ1-3; 11 bases are a match to TRBD1. CDR1 SGHVS and CDR2 FQNEAQ come from the germline V gene. After removal of 5 bases from V and 2 bases from J, the junction contained 2 bases not matched to a gene. The CDR3 loop spans 15 amino acids. The CDR3 region is CASSPDRGPGNTIYF. DNA of the CDR3: TGTGCCAGCAGCCCGGACAGGGGGCCTGGAAACACCATATATTTT. Based on the CDR3 plus reference TRBV7-8 and TRBJ1-3, the full variable domain is GAGVSQSPRYKVAKRGQDVALRCDPISGHVSLFWYQQALGQGPEFLTYFQNEAQLDKSGLPSDRFFAERPEGSVSTLKIQRTQQEDSAVYLCASSPDRGPGNTIYFGEGSWLTVV.

This clone was recorded only once. The V and J genes are TRBV6-6 and TRBJ1-5; D might be TRBD1 (6 bases). The CDR3 totals 12 residues. Germline V gene data show CDR1 as MNHNY and CDR2 as SVGAGI (reference sequence). Trimming pared 7 bases from V and 7 bases from J, leaving 11 bases between. CDR3 DNA: TGTGCCAGCAAGGCAGGGACACAGCCCCAGCATTTT. This translates into CASKAGTQPQHF.

This chain links TRBV19 with TRBJ1-2, with D perhaps matching TRBD1 (6 bases). This CDR3 comprises 13 residues. From germline, CDR1 is LNHDA and CDR2 SQIVND (reference sequence). V shed 3 bases and J shed 2 bases, with 7 bases lying between them. DNA of the CDR3: TGTGCCAGTAGTATCCAGGGGAACTATGGCTACACCTTC. Translation: CASSIQGNYGYTF. The full variable domain, completed using reference TRBV19 and TRBJ1-2, is DGGITQSPKYLFRKEGQNVTLSCEQNLNHDAMYWYRQDPGQGLRLIYYSQIVNDFQKGDIAEGYSVSREKKESFPLTVTSAQKNPTAFYLCASSIQGNYGYTFGSGTRLTVV.

The J gene is TRBJ2-7, the V gene TRBV12-3 or TRBV12-4; no clear D. The CDR3 totals 11 residues. Trimming removed 6 bases from V and 7 bases from J, with 10 bases in between. The CDR3 bases are TGTGCCAGCAGCGTCCGGGTTGAGCAGTACTTC. This translates into CASSVRVEQYF.

J is TRBJ2-5 and V is TRBV19; 9 positions agree with TRBD2. The germline V gene encodes CDR1 LNHDA and CDR2 SQIVND (reference sequence). CDR3 length: 16 amino acids. J was trimmed by 7 bases and V by 5 bases; bases with no gene match: 14. This chain's CDR3 is CASSFTLTSGTMTQYF. The CDR3 nucleotides read TGTGCCAGTAGTTTCACGTTGACTAGCGGCACAATGACCCAGTACTTC.

The chain has TRBV7-9 and TRBJ2-6, with a weak D call TRBD1 (5 bases). The length of the CDR3 is 15 residues. Germline loops: CDR1 SEHNR, CDR2 FQNEAQ (reference sequence). The V and J ends lost 1 base and 6 bases respectively, with 10 bases between them. CDR3 protein: CASSLDRGLANVLTF. The CDR3 DNA reads as TGTGCCAGCAGCTTAGATAGGGGTCTGGCCAACGTCCTGACTTTC.

This chain uses TRBV4-3 with TRBJ2-7; D possibly corresponds to TRBD2 (6 bases). The V end lost 0 bases, the J end lost 3 bases, and 9 bases lay between the germline ends. Germline CDR1 is LGHNA and CDR2 is YSLEER. The CDR3 totals 14 residues. CDR3 sequence: CASSQETGVYEQYF. The CDR3 bases are TGCGCCAGCAGCCAAGAGACGGGAGTCTACGAGCAGTACTTC.